The 4 T cell receptor beta chains below were found in one sample sequenced in a study of CD8+CD57+ T cells in acquired aplastic anemia. Previously, flow cytometry had revealed CD8+CD57+ cell expansion in the patients chosen for sequencing. TCR beta VDJ and CDR3 profiles were obtained from a genomic DNA template. TCRdb re-analysed the reads in MiXCR, keeping a single row per CDR3 protein. This sample yields around 220,000 distinct CDR3 sequences, of which around 50% are seen a single time; 20% belongs to the top ten. The material sequenced was sorted CD4+, CD8+, or CD8+CD57+ T cells (not recorded which) from PBMCs. The receptors originated from a human donor with aplastic anemia.

This clonotype was detected many times. The rearrangement links TRBV5-8 to TRBJ2-2, with D perhaps TRBD2 (6 bases). There are 15 residues in the CDR3. V gave up 2 bases and J gave up 1 base, with 9 bases separating them. Per germline, CDR1 SGHTS and CDR2 YDEGEE. CDR3 sequence reads: CASSFGLLNTGELFF. The DNA of the CDR3 is TGTGCCAGCAGCTTTGGACTATTGAACACCGGGGAGCTGTTTTTT.

This clonotype showed up many times. The rearrangement links TRBV12-3 or TRBV12-4 to TRBJ2-3; TRBD2 matches 7 bases. The CDR3 runs to 14 residues. Unmatched junction bases numbered 6, after V lost 3 bases and J lost 6 bases. The CDR3 DNA sequence: TGTGCCAGCAGTTTCGTGGGGGGGGAGGATACGCAGTATTTT. Residues: CASSFVGGEDTQYF.

This clonotype was detected many times. The gene calls are TRBV2 and TRBJ2-5, with D perhaps matching TRBD1 or TRBD2 (5 bases each). The V and J ends lost 10 bases and 1 base respectively, with 13 bases between them. The CDR3 consists of 13 residues. Germline V gene lookup returns CDR1 SNHLY and CDR2 FYNNEI. CDR3 coding DNA: TGTGCCACCTCTGAGGGGCTCCAAGAGACCCAGTACTTC. Translated: CATSEGLQETQYF.

This clonotype was picked up many times. The CDR3 spells CSARGTDASTDTQYF. The CDR3 nucleotides are TGCAGTGCTAGGGGCACTGACGCTAGCACAGATACGCAGTATTTT. The rearrangement links TRBV20-1 to TRBJ2-3; the D is unclear. V lost 3 bases to trimming and J lost 0 bases, with 13 bases between them. CDR3 length: 15 amino acids. Germline lookup yields CDR1 DFQATT and CDR2 SNEGSKA (reference sequence).